These 2 T cell receptor beta chains were sequenced from one sample in a study of cytomegalovirus exposure and HLA in healthy donors. TCRdb's copy holds only in-frame clones and misses some; the assay was immunoSEQ multiplex PCR. The sample has fewer than 200,000 clones; around nine tenths are singletons. Sequencing input: PBMCs. The receptors stem from a young man in good health and CMV-seropositive.

This chain uses TRBV27 with TRBJ2-7; 12 bases map to TRBD2. The CDR3 totals 14 residues. Germline trimming cut 3 bases from V and 4 bases from J; bases unmatched to any gene: 1. Germline lookup yields CDR1 MNHEY and CDR2 SMNVEV (reference sequence). The CDR3 coding sequence is TGTGCCAGCAGTTTGACTAGCGGGAGTTACGAGCAGTACTTC. The encoded protein is CASSLTSGSYEQYF.

The chain employs TRBV27 and TRBJ1-2; possibly TRBD1 for D (5 bases). The CDR3 consists of 15 residues. Deletions cut 0 bases from V and 6 bases from J, with 14 bases between. Germline V lookup: CDR1 MNHEY, CDR2 SMNVEV (reference sequence). The CDR3 loop is CASSLSPGLSNGYTF. CDR3 bases: TGTGCCAGCAGTTTATCCCCAGGGCTTTCGAATGGCTACACCTTC.